The entry below gives a single T cell receptor (beta chain) sequence along with its context. The Seattle patients joined while their infection was active and were tracked longitudinally afterward. The data were taken from a study of blood T cell repertoires in COVID-19. Overall study context: Researchers got acute and convalescent COVID-19 samples from the United States, Italy and Spain.

In germline, CDR1 is SNHLY, CDR2 FYNNEI. The CDR3 has 12 amino acids. V gave up 6 bases and J gave up 2 bases, with 8 bases separating them. Source study methods: Reference gene primer amplification in the assay estimated nucleated cell counts. TCRdb keeps only in-frame clones here, not all; method: immunoSEQ multiplex PCR. The V and J calls and the clone size are those of that table, but D and trimming were determined from the DNA. Of 250,000 to 350,000 clones detected, roughly 83% appear once; the ten largest clones hold roughly 1.5%. The chain uses TRBV2 and TRBJ2-7, with unresolved D. This sequence was found in a human donor with COVID-19, enrolled during active disease. The donor label of this sample is uncertain. Sequencing was carried out using peripheral blood. DNA of the CDR3: TGTGCCAGCAGACAGATAGCCTACGAGCAGTACTTC. Translating it yields CASRQIAYEQYF.